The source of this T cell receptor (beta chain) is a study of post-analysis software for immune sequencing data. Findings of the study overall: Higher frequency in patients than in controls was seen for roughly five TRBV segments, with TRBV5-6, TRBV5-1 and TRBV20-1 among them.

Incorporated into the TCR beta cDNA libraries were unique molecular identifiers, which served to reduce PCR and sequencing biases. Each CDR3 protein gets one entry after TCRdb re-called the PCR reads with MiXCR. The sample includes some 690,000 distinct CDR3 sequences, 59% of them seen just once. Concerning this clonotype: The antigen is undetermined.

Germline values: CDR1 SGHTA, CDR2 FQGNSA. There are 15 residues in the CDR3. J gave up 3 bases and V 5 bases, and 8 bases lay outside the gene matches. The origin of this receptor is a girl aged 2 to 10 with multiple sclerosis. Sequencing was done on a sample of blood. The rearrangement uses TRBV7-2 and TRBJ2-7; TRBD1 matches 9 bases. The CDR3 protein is CASSTYRGPLYEQYF. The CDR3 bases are TGTGCCAGCAGCACCTACAGGGGGCCACTCTACGAGCAGTACTTC.